The rows below give T cell receptor beta chains drawn from one sample of a study of T cell repertoires in cytomegalovirus infection. Their cognate antigens are unknown. TCRdb re-called the reads with MiXCR, one entry per CDR3 protein. The data show about 110,000 distinct CDR3 sequences, less than 55% seen once. Source: CD8+ T cells from cultured PBMCs, taken from culture after CMV antigen stimulation. These receptors were collected from a human donor in good health (CMV status not recorded). Some clones in this sample may be carry-over from other donors' samples. Each CDR3 is given with its conserved first and last residue. Each record gives: clone size, D gene, J gene, V gene, CDR3 protein, CDR3 DNA. D genes are given only for firm matches. The size field is filled for only some rows; it gives once, few, many or a size class.

>NA|TRBD2|TRBJ2-5|TRBV6-1
CASSEFAGLAGGGETQYF
TGTGCCAGCAGTGAATTCGCAGGACTAGCGGGCGGGGGGGAGACCCAGTACTTC
>few|NA|TRBJ2-3|TRBV7-9
CASSVDRSGEDTQYF
TGTGCCAGCAGCGTGGACCGTTCGGGGGAAGATACGCAGTATTTT
>NA|NA|TRBJ1-6|TRBV28
CASSSTLGSYNSPLHF
TGTGCCAGCAGTTCGACCTTGGGGTCCTATAATTCACCCCTCCACTTT
>NA|NA|TRBJ1-1|TRBV30
CAWSNVWDTEAFF
TGTGCCTGGAGTAATGTTTGGGACACTGAAGCTTTCTTT
>many|NA|TRBJ2-7|TRBV7-2
CASSLGLENYEQYF
TGTGCCAGCAGCTTAGGACTGGAAAACTACGAGCAGTACTTC
>NA|TRBD1|TRBJ2-7|TRBV2
CASSEGTGNEQYF
TGTGCCAGCAGTGAAGGGACAGGGAACGAGCAGTACTTC
>few|NA|TRBJ1-6|TRBV4-1
CASSRGRGNSPLHF
TGCGCCAGCAGCCGGGGCAGGGGAAATTCACCCCTCCACTTT
>NA|NA|TRBJ2-5|TRBV7-9
CASNQPLQETQYF
TGTGCCAGCAACCAGCCGCTCCAAGAGACCCAGTACTTC
>NA|TRBD1|TRBJ1-3|TRBV28
CASSLGTGGTGNTIYF
TGTGCCAGCAGTTTAGGGACAGGGGGAACTGGAAACACCATATATTTT
>NA|TRBD2|TRBJ2-1|TRBV29-1
CSVEDFDGRENEQFF
TGCAGCGTTGAAGATTTTGATGGGAGGGAGAATGAGCAGTTCTTC
>NA|NA|TRBJ2-5|TRBV28
CASSSGSRQETQYF
TGTGCCAGCAGTTCGGGTTCAAGACAAGAGACCCAGTACTTC
>NA|NA|TRBJ1-3|TRBV12-3/TRBV12-4
CASSSLTSGNTIYF
TGTGCCAGCAGCAGCCTTACTTCTGGAAACACCATATATTTT
>NA|TRBD1|TRBJ2-1|TRBV6-5
CASSYSRTGYNEQFF
TGTGCCAGCAGTTACTCGAGGACAGGCTATAATGAGCAGTTCTTC
>NA|TRBD1|TRBJ1-1|TRBV6-6
CASSYPQGVGTEAFF
TGTGCCAGCAGTTACCCACAGGGGGTTGGTACTGAAGCTTTCTTT
>few|NA|TRBJ1-2|TRBV29-1
CSVRSTGGYTF
TGCAGCGTTCGATCGACAGGAGGCTACACCTTC
>NA|NA|TRBJ2-3|TRBV19
CASSGASMGTQYF
TGTGCCAGTTCAGGGGCCTCTATGGGAACGCAGTATTTT
>NA|NA|TRBJ2-7|TRBV6-6
CASSYVLNEQYF
TGTGCCAGCAGTTACGTATTAAACGAGCAGTACTTC
>NA|NA|TRBJ1-1|TRBV19
CASSIDLTPMNTEAFF
TGTGCCAGTAGTATCGACCTTACCCCTATGAACACTGAAGCTTTCTTT
>once|NA|TRBJ2-2|TRBV25-1
CASSGWGDTGELFF
TGTGCCAGCAGTGGGTGGGGGGACACCGGGGAGCTGTTTTTT
>few|TRBD2|TRBJ2-7|TRBV4-1
CASSQGPQLAGSSYEQYF
TGCGCCAGCAGCCAAGGTCCCCAACTAGCGGGGAGCTCCTACGAGCAGTACTTC
>NA|NA|TRBJ1-6|TRBV12-3/TRBV12-4
CASSLESSYNSPLYF
TGTGCCAGCAGTTTAGAGAGCTCCTATAATTCACCCCTCTACTTT
>NA|TRBD2|TRBJ2-5|TRBV11-2
CASSSETSGGVRETQYF
TGTGCCAGCAGCTCCGAGACTAGCGGGGGGGTTAGAGAGACCCAGTACTTC
>NA|NA|TRBJ1-4|TRBV27
CASSLWGGGAEKLFF
TGTGCCAGCAGTTTATGGGGAGGAGGTGCTGAAAAACTGTTTTTT
>NA|NA|TRBJ2-7|TRBV19
CASSIQGTVGEQYF
TGTGCCAGTAGTATCCAGGGGACTGTTGGGGAGCAGTACTTC
>NA|NA|TRBJ1-1|TRBV12-3/TRBV12-4
CASSHRSNTEAFF
TGTGCCAGCAGCCACCGGTCGAACACTGAAGCTTTCTTT
>few|NA|TRBJ2-5|TRBV6-5
CASSYNSHEETQYF
TGTGCCAGCAGTTACAACTCCCACGAAGAGACCCAGTACTTC
>many|TRBD2|TRBJ2-7|TRBV7-9
CASSRTSGGSYEQYF
TGTGCCAGCAGCCGGACTAGCGGGGGATCTTACGAGCAGTACTTC
>NA|NA|TRBJ1-1|TRBV13
CASRSAPVNTEAFF
TGTGCCAGCAGGTCAGCGCCAGTGAACACTGAAGCTTTCTTT
>NA|NA|TRBJ2-1|TRBV7-4
CASSFGQNNEQFF
TGTGCCAGCAGCTTCGGACAGAACAATGAGCAGTTCTTC
>many|NA|TRBJ1-2|TRBV12-3/TRBV12-4
CASTLGGGNGYTF
TGTGCCAGCACCCTAGGGGGGGGTAATGGCTACACCTTC
>NA|NA|TRBJ2-1|TRBV2
CASTLRPTINEQFF
TGTGCCAGCACACTAAGACCTACGATCAATGAGCAGTTCTTC
>many|NA|TRBJ2-3|TRBV12-3/TRBV12-4
CASGGGREQYF
TGTGCCAGCGGGGGGGGCAGGGAGCAGTATTTT
>NA|NA|TRBJ2-7|TRBV20-1
CSARDEGGPYEQYF
TGCAGTGCTAGAGATGAGGGGGGACCCTACGAGCAGTACTTC
>few|NA|TRBJ2-7|TRBV6-1
CASSEDVNEQYF
TGTGCCAGCAGTGAAGATGTGAACGAGCAGTACTTC
>NA|NA|TRBJ2-3|TRBV7-8
CASSLAGNIDTQYF
TGTGCCAGCAGCTTAGCGGGGAATATAGATACGCAGTATTTT
>NA|TRBD2|TRBJ2-1|TRBV7-6
CASSLGSGPAYNEQFF
TGTGCCAGCAGCTTAGGTAGCGGGCCCGCCTACAATGAGCAGTTCTTC
>NA|TRBD2|TRBJ2-3|TRBV7-2
CASSFTSGGADTQYF
TGTGCCAGCAGCTTCACCAGCGGGGGAGCAGATACGCAGTATTTT
>few|NA|TRBJ2-7|TRBV6-5
CASSYQSGGYEQYF
TGTGCCAGCAGTTATCAGAGTGGGGGCTACGAGCAGTACTTC
>NA|NA|TRBJ1-5|TRBV6-1
CASMGDGTNQPQHF
TGTGCCAGCATGGGAGACGGAACTAATCAGCCCCAGCATTTT
>many|TRBD1|TRBJ2-7|TRBV30
CAWSAVTTGAQYF
TGTGCCTGGAGCGCTGTGACGACAGGGGCCCAGTACTTC
>NA|NA|TRBJ1-1|TRBV5-1
CASSLEQGGTEAFF
TGCGCCAGCAGCCTGGAACAGGGAGGCACTGAAGCTTTCTTT
>few|NA|TRBJ1-1|TRBV7-2
CASSPSGGHPSNTEAFF
TGTGCCAGCAGCCCGTCTGGGGGACACCCGTCGAACACTGAAGCTTTCTTT